These 27 T cell receptor beta chains originate from one sample sequenced in a study of T cells in Graves' hyperthyroidism and ophthalmopathy. Researchers amplified the TCR beta CDR3 regions from RNA transcripts. Researchers ran a first-round RT-PCR on the TCR CDR3 using the HTBI primer set. In TCRdb, the multiplex PCR reads were re-called with MiXCR into one record per CDR3 protein. The sample includes roughly 500,000 distinct CDR3 sequences, 22% of them seen just once. The sequencing input was blood. Every receptor here comes from a woman between 65 and 79 years old with Graves' ophthalmopathy.

This clonotype was recorded many times. DNA of the CDR3: TGTGCCAGCCGGACAGTTCGCCGCACTGAAGCTTTCTTT. Encoded protein: CASRTVRRTEAFF. This chain links TRBV28 with TRBJ1-1, with D possibly TRBD1 on 6 matching bases. The CDR3 has 13 residues. With 8 bases removed from V and 4 bases from J, the gap between germline ends came to 14 bases. Germline V CDR1 and CDR2: MDHEN, SYDVKM.

As to this clonotype: A read error is likely, as this CDR3 ends without the conserved phenylalanine or tryptophan. V is TRBV7-2 and J is TRBJ2-7, with 9 bases that match TRBD2. V shed 6 bases and J 2 bases; nucleotides not matched to a gene: 5. Germline loops: CDR1 SGHTA, CDR2 FQGNSA. The CDR3 runs to 14 residues. CDR3 sequence: CASRLSSGAYEQYL. The DNA of the CDR3 is TGTGCCAGCAGGCTGTCTAGCGGGGCCTACGAGCAGTACCTC.

The genes are TRBV10-1 and TRBJ1-4, with 8 positions matching TRBD1. The CDR3 totals 14 residues. J lost 5 bases, V lost 6 bases, and 5 bases had no gene match. CDR1 is WNHNN, CDR2 SYGVQD, per germline (reference sequence). The CDR3 DNA follows: TGCGCCAGCAGGGGACAGGAATCAAATGAAAAACTGTTTTTT. Its translation: CASRGQESNEKLFF.

This rearrangement joins TRBV27 to TRBJ1-2; 9 bases align to TRBD1. The CDR3 is 15 amino acids. V shed 6 bases, J shed 2 bases, and the junction held 7 bases outside the gene matches. CDR1 is MNHEY and CDR2 is SMNVEV in the germline V gene (reference sequence). The CDR3 DNA reads TGTGCCAGCAGCCTACAGGGGGCAGCAAACTATGGCTACACCTTC. The encoded protein is CASSLQGAANYGYTF.

This clonotype was observed many times. The chain combines TRBV11-2 with TRBJ2-7, with a possible D match to TRBD1 (5 bases). Germline values: CDR1 SGHAT, CDR2 FQNNGV. The CDR3 consists of 15 residues. Trimming removed 0 bases from V and 3 bases from J, with 12 bases in between. The CDR3 DNA is TGTGCCAGCAGCTTAGATGACGGTAGGGGCTACGAGCAGTACTTC. This encodes CASSLDDGRGYEQYF.

In this sample, this clonotype turned up many times. The chain has TRBV7-2 and TRBJ2-2; the D is unclear. V was trimmed by 4 bases and J by 3 bases, leaving 12 bases between them. The CDR3 runs 15 residues. Germline V gives CDR1 SGHTA, CDR2 FQGNSA. The CDR3 here is CASSSTGFYTGELFF. CDR3 nucleotide sequence: TGTGCCAGCAGCTCCACCGGGTTTTACACCGGGGAGCTGTTTTTT.

The rearrangement links TRBV5-5 to TRBJ2-4; perhaps TRBD1 as D (5 bases). The germline gives CDR1 SGHKS, CDR2 YYEKEE (reference sequence). Trimming shortened V by 0 bases and J by 7 bases, and 8 bases separated the two germline ends. The CDR3 has 13 residues. CDR3 nucleotide sequence: TGTGCCAGCAGCTTGGTGGGGCGCAACATTCAGTACTTC. Amino acids: CASSLVGRNIQYF.

This clonotype was picked up one time. V usage is TRBV5-1 and J usage is TRBJ1-5; 7 positions agree with TRBD1. This CDR3 comprises 15 residues. Germline CDR1 SGHRS, CDR2 YFSETQ. Unmatched junction bases numbered 3, after V lost 0 bases and J lost 3 bases. CDR3 protein: CASSLGGQSNQPQHF. The CDR3 DNA follows: TGCGCCAGCAGCTTGGGGGGACAGTCCAATCAGCCCCAGCATTTT.

This clonotype was counted many times. The V call is TRBV12-3 or TRBV12-4, the J call TRBJ2-7; the D is unclear. There are 14 residues in the CDR3. Trimming removed 8 bases from V and 3 bases from J, with 17 bases in between. As DNA, the CDR3 is TGTGCCAGCTCAAAGGGTGGGCTTAGCTACGAGCAGTACTTC. This translates into CASSKGGLSYEQYF.

This clonotype came up a few times. The rearrangement links TRBV7-6 to TRBJ1-5; maybe TRBD1 (6 bases). This CDR3 contains 16 residues. Trimming cost V 5 bases and J 2 bases, with 16 bases left between them. Germline V gives CDR1 SGHVS, CDR2 FNYEAQ. For the CDR3, the DNA is TGTGCCAGCAGCGCGGGGTCAGGGGCTGGCAATCAGCCCCAGCATTTT. Its translation is CASSAGSGAGNQPQHF.

This chain links TRBV5-4 with TRBJ1-1; D might be TRBD1 (6 bases). The germline CDR1 and CDR2 sequences are SGHNT and YYREEE (reference sequence). V lost 0 bases, J lost 8 bases, and 14 bases lay in between. CDR3 length equals 14 residues. In nucleotides, the CDR3 is TGTGCCAGCAGCTTGGGTGGACAGTCCCCCGAAGCTTTCTTT. Amino acid sequence: CASSLGGQSPEAFF. The full variable domain, its missing parts supplied by reference TRBV5-4 and TRBJ1-1, is ETGVTQSPTHLIKTRGQQVTLRCSSQSGHNTVSWYQQALGQGPQFIFQYYREEENGRGNFPPRFSGLQFPNYSSELNVNALELDDSALYLCASSLGGQSPEAFFGQGTRLTVV.

The chain employs TRBV18 and TRBJ2-3; tentatively, D is TRBD2 (6 bases). Germline CDR1 is KGHSH and CDR2 is LQKENI. The CDR3 runs 14 residues. V lost 1 base and J 4 bases, leaving 9 bases between the germline ends. The CDR3 spells CASSPRLGADTQYF. As DNA, the CDR3 is TGTGCCAGCTCACCACGACTAGGGGCAGATACGCAGTATTTT.

This clonotype showed up just once. The chain employs TRBV2 and TRBJ1-4, with 12 bases that match TRBD1. Germline V gives CDR1 SNHLY, CDR2 FYNNEI. The CDR3 consists of 15 residues. The junction had 3 bases not matched to a gene; V was cut back by 3 bases and J by 7 bases. The CDR3 sequence is CASSDGTGGFEKLFF. DNA for the CDR3: TGTGCCAGCAGTGACGGGACAGGGGGCTTTGAAAAACTGTTTTTT.

V usage is TRBV9 and J usage is TRBJ2-2; 8 bases are a match to TRBD2. CDR1 and CDR2 (germline): SGDLS, YYNGEE. With 4 bases clipped from V and 6 bases from J, the junction kept 14 bases outside the gene matches. This CDR3 has 17 amino acids. Written as DNA, the CDR3 is TGTGCCAGCAGCATTCTAGCGGGTGGCCAGAATGCCGGGGAGCTGTTTTTT. Amino acids: CASSILAGGQNAGELFF.

The genes are TRBV18 and TRBJ2-5; TRBD2 matches 9 bases. With 3 bases clipped from V and 2 bases from J, the junction kept 7 bases outside the gene matches. The CDR3 runs 16 residues. Germline CDR1 and CDR2: KGHSH and LQKENI. CDR3 region: CASSPIRAGGQETQYF. The CDR3 DNA sequence: TGTGCCAGCTCACCTATCCGCGCGGGAGGGCAAGAGACCCAGTACTTC.

V and J are TRBV10-2 and TRBJ1-3, with D tentatively TRBD1 (5 bases). CDR1 WSHSY and CDR2 SAAADI come from the germline V gene. The CDR3 has 16 residues. The V gene lost 3 bases and the J gene lost 0 bases, with 12 bases spanning the gap. CDR3 residues: CASSESGTNSGNTIYF. CDR3 DNA sequence: TGCGCCAGCAGTGAATCAGGGACCAACTCTGGAAACACCATATATTTT.

The sample holds a few counts of this clonotype. The chain employs TRBV10-2 and TRBJ2-7, with TRBD1 as a possible D gene (6 bases). The CDR3 runs to 14 residues. V shed 4 bases and J shed 6 bases, with 16 bases lying between them. From germline, CDR1 is WSHSY and CDR2 SAAADI. The CDR3 reads CASSVTGQDGEQYF. The CDR3 region has the DNA TGCGCCAGCAGTGTAACAGGGCAAGACGGCGAGCAGTACTTC.

This clonotype was seen at least ten times. The J gene is TRBJ2-7, the V gene TRBV19; D is possibly TRBD2 (6 bases). Germline V gene data show CDR1 as LNHDA and CDR2 as SQIVND (reference sequence). Trimming took 6 bases from V and 5 from J, leaving 20 bases between them. The CDR3 length is 15 residues. CDR3 bases: TGTGCCAGTAGGGCGGCGGGACTCCGTCCTCACGAGCAGTACTTC. Protein sequence: CASRAAGLRPHEQYF.

The DNA of the CDR3 is TGTGCCAGCAGAAACCTCCAGGGGGTAAATCAGCCCCAGCATTTT. It codes for CASRNLQGVNQPQHF. The V and J genes are TRBV28 and TRBJ1-5; 7 nucleotides match TRBD1. Germline V gives CDR1 MDHEN, CDR2 SYDVKM. This CDR3 contains 15 residues. The V segment lost 6 bases and the J segment 4 bases; nucleotides outside the gene matches: 9.

Ten or more counts support this clonotype. CDR3 loop: CAWKTQANYGYTF. The CDR3, as DNA: TGTGCCTGGAAGACCCAAGCTAACTATGGCTACACCTTC. The chain links TRBV30 to TRBJ1-2; D remains ambiguous. Trimming took off 4 bases at V and 0 bases at J, with 9 bases between the two ends. Germline V CDR1 and CDR2: GTSNPN, SVGIG (reference sequence). The CDR3 extends over 13 amino acids.

This clonotype showed up many times. The V call is TRBV6-1, the J call TRBJ1-2; TRBD1 agrees at 7 bases. This CDR3 has 13 residues. With 4 bases clipped from V and 6 bases from J, the junction kept 5 bases outside the gene matches. Looked up from germline, CDR1 is MNHNS and CDR2 is SASEGT. CDR3 in amino acids: CASSVRDRDGYTF. The CDR3 DNA follows: TGTGCCAGCAGTGTCCGGGACAGAGATGGCTACACCTTC.

This clonotype was detected only a few times. The chain joins TRBV5-5 to TRBJ2-5; 9 positions match TRBD1. This CDR3 contains 14 residues. Germline V CDR1 and CDR2: SGHKS, YYEKEE (reference sequence). V lost 3 bases, J lost 5 bases, and 5 bases stayed unmatched. The CDR3 reads CASSSGQGRETQYF. In nucleotides, the CDR3 is TGTGCCAGCAGCTCGGGACAGGGACGGGAGACCCAGTACTTC.

This clonotype was recorded at least ten times. This chain connects TRBV12-3 or TRBV12-4 to TRBJ2-1, with a tentative D call TRBD1 (6 bases). Trimming removed 4 bases at V and 0 bases at J, with 13 bases between. This CDR3 comprises 16 residues. The CDR3 is CASSSRGRSSYNEQFF. The DNA of the CDR3 is TGTGCCAGCAGTTCCAGGGGAAGGAGCTCCTACAATGAGCAGTTCTTC.

This rearrangement joins TRBV15 to TRBJ2-7; TRBD1 or TRBD2 may be the D gene (5 bases each). V lost 3 bases and J 3 bases, leaving 15 bases between the germline ends. The CDR3 is 15 amino acids. From germline, CDR1 is LNHNV and CDR2 YYDKDF (reference sequence). The CDR3 DNA reads TGTGCCACCAGCAGGGGACGAGGGAACTTCTACGAGCAGTACTTC. Translated: CATSRGRGNFYEQYF.

The table lists this clonotype with a few counts. The chain has TRBV11-3 and TRBJ2-1; D ambiguous. CDR3 size: 13 residues. V was clipped by 5 bases and J by 5 bases, with 10 bases between them. Germline CDR1 reads SGHNT; CDR2 reads YENEEA. The CDR3 sequence is CASSAGPNNEQFF. In nucleotides, the CDR3 is TGTGCCAGCAGCGCAGGACCCAACAATGAGCAGTTCTTC.

As concerns this clonotype: This may come from a read error, since a much larger clone is one base off. V and J are TRBV5-1 and TRBJ1-1; D gene ambiguous. The CDR3 consists of 15 residues. Between the trimmed V and J ends, which lost 0 bases and 6 bases, there was a span of 15 bases. The V gene's germline CDR1 is SGHRS and CDR2 YFSETQ. The CDR3 DNA reads TGCGCCAGCAGCTTGGAGAGCGATCGTGCCGCTGAAGCTTTCTTT. Amino acid sequence: CASSLESDRAAEAFF.

V usage is TRBV10-3 and J usage is TRBJ1-4; TRBD1 matches at 8 bases. Trimming cost V 4 bases and J 8 bases; bases outside gene matches: 9. Germline values: CDR1 ENHRY, CDR2 SYGVKD. The CDR3 runs 15 residues. The CDR3, as DNA: TGTGCCATCAGTGGCTCGGACAGGGAAGGAGAAAAACTGTTTTTT. As protein: CAISGSDREGEKLFF.